A single sample is the source of the 21 T cell receptor beta chains below, sequenced in a study of T-cell reconstitution after alpha-beta-depleted transplantation in children. During its preparation, the TCRbeta library received unique molecular identifiers. TCRdb re-called the PCR reads through MiXCR, storing one row per CDR3 protein. There are about a million distinct CDR3 sequences in the sample; about 29% occur only once, and over 25% lies in the top ten. This material consisted of PBMCs, mostly from graft donor cells, taken 360 days after TCRalphabeta/CD19-depleted stem cell transplant. The origin of the receptors is a boy younger than two who had a stem cell transplant for SCID, so the T cells may come from the graft donor.

The chain links TRBV20-1 to TRBJ1-6; 8 bases are shared with TRBD1. CDR1 DFQATT and CDR2 SNEGSKA come from the germline V gene (reference sequence). The CDR3 is made up of 16 amino acids. V lost 5 bases, J lost 4 bases, and 10 bases stayed unmatched. This chain's CDR3 is CSAQIPGQAYNSPLHF. CDR3 in DNA: TGCAGTGCTCAGATCCCGGGACAGGCGTATAATTCACCCCTCCACTTT.

This clonotype has at least ten counts. The J gene is TRBJ2-5, the V gene TRBV4-3; D remains ambiguous. Germline V gene data show CDR1 as LGHNA and CDR2 as YSLEER. V was shortened by 0 bases and J by 1 base, with 9 bases between the two germline ends. The CDR3 spans 15 residues. The CDR3: CASSQESNSQETQYF. CDR3 nucleotides: TGCGCCAGCAGCCAAGAATCGAACAGCCAAGAGACCCAGTACTTC.

V usage is TRBV7-9 and J usage is TRBJ2-1, with a tentative D call TRBD2 (5 bases). The CDR3 contains 14 residues. The V and J ends lost 5 bases and 8 bases respectively, with 16 bases between them. Looked up from germline, CDR1 is SEHNR and CDR2 is FQNEAQ (reference sequence). CDR3 sequence: CASSEVLASHEQFF. For the CDR3, the DNA is TGTGCCAGCAGCGAGGTGCTAGCCTCTCATGAGCAGTTCTTC.

The V and J genes are TRBV5-1 and TRBJ1-1; D ambiguous. Germline CDR1 and CDR2: SGHRS and YFSETQ. The CDR3 runs to 15 residues. V dropped 4 bases and J dropped 0 bases, with 13 bases sitting between them. The CDR3 protein is CASSPEGHLNTEAFF. The CDR3 nucleotides are TGCGCCAGCAGCCCGGAAGGGCACCTGAACACTGAAGCTTTCTTT.

This clonotype was seen a few times. This chain connects TRBV20-1 to TRBJ2-1, with D perhaps given as TRBD1 or TRBD2 (5 bases each). Germline loops: CDR1 DFQATT, CDR2 SNEGSKA (reference sequence). The CDR3 is 12 residues long. CDR3: CSQTLRDDEQFF. CDR3 nucleotides: TGCTCCCAGACTCTTCGGGACGATGAGCAGTTCTTC.

The chain couples TRBV4-3 to TRBJ2-7; D gene unclear. From germline, CDR1 is LGHNA and CDR2 YSLEER. V lost 0 bases and J lost 7, with 10 bases in between. The CDR3 spans 13 residues. CDR3 protein: CASSQDYRVEQYF. The DNA for the CDR3 is TGCGCCAGCAGCCAAGATTACCGAGTTGAGCAGTACTTC.

A few counts support this clonotype. The chain uses TRBV2 and TRBJ2-5, with 9 bases lining up with TRBD2. With 8 bases clipped from V and 2 bases from J, the junction kept 6 bases outside the gene matches. This CDR3 spans 14 amino acids. The germline V gene has CDR1 SNHLY and CDR2 FYNNEI. CDR3: CASGLAGWQETQYF. CDR3 sequence (DNA): TGTGCCAGCGGGCTAGCGGGGTGGCAAGAGACCCAGTACTTC.

There are a few counts of this clonotype. The chain joins TRBV5-1 to TRBJ2-7; either TRBD1 or TRBD2 may supply D (6 bases each). The V gene's germline CDR1 is SGHRS and CDR2 YFSETQ. Trimming took off 0 bases at V and 3 bases at J, with 16 bases between the two ends. The CDR3 sequence is 16 residues long. CDR3 residues: CASSLDQPRGGYEQYF. In DNA form, the CDR3 reads TGCGCCAGCAGCTTGGATCAGCCCAGGGGAGGCTACGAGCAGTACTTC.

The gene calls are TRBV29-1 and TRBJ1-1; D is unresolved. Trimming took off 0 bases at V and 2 bases at J, with 7 bases between the two ends. The CDR3 sequence is 13 residues long. Germline CDR1 reads SQVTM; CDR2 reads ANQGSEA. The CDR3 sequence is CSVEDERNTEAFF. The CDR3 nucleotides read TGCAGCGTTGAAGATGAGCGAAACACTGAAGCTTTCTTT.

This rearrangement joins TRBV4-2 to TRBJ2-3; 13 bases are a match to TRBD2. The CDR3 covers 15 residues. V gave up 1 base and J gave up 5 bases; unmatched junction bases: 0. Germline lookup yields CDR1 LGHNA and CDR2 YNFKEQ. In nucleotides, the CDR3 is TGTGCCAGCAGCCAAGGGACTAGCGGGGGAGATACGCAGTATTTT. Translation gives CASSQGTSGGDTQYF.

In DNA form, the CDR3 reads TGTGCCAGCAGCCCCGGCGCACTCTTATCCTACGAGCAGTACTTC. Protein product: CASSPGALLSYEQYF. V usage is TRBV9 and J usage is TRBJ2-7; D is unclear. Per germline, CDR1 SGDLS and CDR2 YYNGEE. The V end lost 4 bases, the J end lost 1 base, and 15 bases lay between the germline ends. The CDR3 length is 15 residues.

The J gene is TRBJ1-5, the V gene TRBV4-3; a weak D match, TRBD1 (5 bases). The germline V and J ends were trimmed by 4 bases and 2 bases, with 12 bases remaining between them. The germline gives CDR1 LGHNA, CDR2 YSLEER. The CDR3 is made up of 15 amino acids. The CDR3 coding sequence is TGCGCCAGCAGCCGGGGGATTCAGGGCAATCAGCCCCAGCATTTT. It encodes CASSRGIQGNQPQHF.

This chain links TRBV27 with TRBJ2-4; 7 nucleotides agree with TRBD1. The germline gives CDR1 MNHEY, CDR2 SMNVEV (reference sequence). V shed 6 bases and J 4 bases; nucleotides not matched to a gene: 9. The CDR3 spans 15 residues. CDR3 DNA: TGTGCCAGCAGACCGACAGGGACGTCAAAAAACATTCAGTACTTC. Encoded protein: CASRPTGTSKNIQYF.

This clonotype has more than one count but fewer than ten. The V gene is TRBV4-3, the J gene TRBJ2-7; 7 bases match TRBD1. Germline loops: CDR1 LGHNA, CDR2 YSLEER. J lost 5 bases, V lost 5 bases, and 9 bases had no gene match. This CDR3 is 14 amino acids long. CDR3 nucleotide sequence: TGCGCCAGCAGCTTCCGGACAGGAAACAACGAGCAGTACTTC. Translation: CASSFRTGNNEQYF.

V and J are TRBV7-2 and TRBJ2-1; D might be TRBD1 or TRBD2, each matching 5 bases. There are 15 residues in the CDR3. The germline V gene has CDR1 SGHTA and CDR2 FQGNSA. Trimming took off 5 bases at V and 2 bases at J, with 13 bases between the two ends. As DNA, the CDR3 is TGTGCCAGCAGCGAGGGGCGAGGAACCTACAATGAGCAGTTCTTC. The encoded protein is CASSEGRGTYNEQFF. Complete variable domain (other parts from reference TRBV7-2 and TRBJ2-1): GAGVSQSPSNKVTEKGKDVELRCDPISGHTALYWYRQSLGQGLEFLIYFQGNSAPDKSGLPSDRFSAERTGGSVSTLTIQRTQQEDSAVYLCASSEGRGTYNEQFFGPGTRLTVL.

This clonotype was observed a few times. CDR3 bases: TGTGCCAGTAGTGCCCGGACTAGCGGAGAGACCCAGTACTTC. It codes for CASSARTSGETQYF. The J gene is TRBJ2-5, the V gene TRBV19; 10 bases fit TRBD2. The CDR3 spans 14 residues. V trimming: 5 bases; J trimming: 4 bases; junction bases outside the gene matches: 4. Germline V gene lookup returns CDR1 LNHDA and CDR2 SQIVND (reference sequence).

This clonotype has only a few counts. The CDR3: CASMLRGQGTHEQFF. The CDR3 coding sequence is TGCGCCAGCATGCTCCGGGGACAGGGGACGCATGAGCAGTTCTTC. The chain has TRBV5-1 and TRBJ2-1; 10 positions match TRBD1. J lost 8 bases, V lost 6 bases, and 11 bases had no gene match. There are 15 residues in the CDR3. Germline V gene data show CDR1 as SGHRS and CDR2 as YFSETQ.

This clonotype was detected ten times or more. The chain is built from TRBV5-1 and TRBJ1-1; no firm D call. Trimming took off 0 bases at V and 1 base at J, with 7 bases between the two ends. CDR1 is SGHRS, CDR2 YFSETQ, per germline. This CDR3 is 14 amino acids long. The CDR3, as DNA: TGCGCCAGCAGCTTGGCCGGGAGGAACACTGAAGCTTTCTTT. Its translation is CASSLAGRNTEAFF.

There are many counts of this clonotype. The chain links TRBV4-1 to TRBJ2-7, with 7 bases identical to TRBD1. Germline CDR1 is MGHRA and CDR2 is YSYEKL. This CDR3 comprises 14 residues. Trimming took 1 base from V and 3 from J; bases not matched to a gene: 3. The CDR3 nucleotides are TGCGCCAGCAGCCAAGGACAGGGCTACTACGAGCAGTACTTC. Translating gives CASSQGQGYYEQYF.

This clonotype has just a few counts. This chain joins TRBV27 and TRBJ2-2, with D unclear. CDR3 length equals 15 residues. Per the germline V gene, CDR1 is MNHEY and CDR2 is SMNVEV (reference sequence). Trimming took off 5 bases at V and 2 bases at J, with 12 bases between the two ends. The CDR3, as DNA: TGTGCCAGCAGTCTTCGGCCATCAAACACCGGGGAGCTGTTTTTT. Protein: CASSLRPSNTGELFF.

The chain carries TRBV13 and TRBJ2-1, with TRBD1 matching over 11 bases. The CDR3 is 16 amino acids. Germline trimming cut 5 bases from V and 8 bases from J; bases unmatched to any gene: 11. CDR1 and CDR2 from the germline V gene are PRHDT and FYEKMQ (reference sequence). CDR3 DNA: TGTGCCAGCAGCCCCATTGGGACAGGGGGATCTTATGAGCAGTTCTTC. Translated: CASSPIGTGGSYEQFF.